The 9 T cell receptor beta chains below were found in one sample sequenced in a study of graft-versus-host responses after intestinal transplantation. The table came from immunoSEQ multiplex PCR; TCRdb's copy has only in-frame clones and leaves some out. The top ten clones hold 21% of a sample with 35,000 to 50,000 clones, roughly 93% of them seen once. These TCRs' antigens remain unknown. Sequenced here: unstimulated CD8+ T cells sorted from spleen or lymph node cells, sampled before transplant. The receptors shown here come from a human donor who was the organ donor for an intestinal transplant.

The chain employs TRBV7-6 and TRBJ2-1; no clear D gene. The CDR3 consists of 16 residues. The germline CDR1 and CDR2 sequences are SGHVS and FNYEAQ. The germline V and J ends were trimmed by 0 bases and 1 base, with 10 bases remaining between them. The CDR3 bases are TGTGCCAGCAGCTTAGCGCCAAGTTCATCCTACAATGAGCAGTTCTTC. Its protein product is CASSLAPSSSYNEQFF.

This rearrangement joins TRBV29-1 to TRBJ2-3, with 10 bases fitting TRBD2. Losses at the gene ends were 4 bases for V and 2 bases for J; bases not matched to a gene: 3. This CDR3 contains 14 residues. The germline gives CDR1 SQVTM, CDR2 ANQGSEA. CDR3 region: CSVAAGGPTDTQYF. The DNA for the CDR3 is TGCAGCGTTGCAGCGGGAGGGCCCACAGATACGCAGTATTTT.

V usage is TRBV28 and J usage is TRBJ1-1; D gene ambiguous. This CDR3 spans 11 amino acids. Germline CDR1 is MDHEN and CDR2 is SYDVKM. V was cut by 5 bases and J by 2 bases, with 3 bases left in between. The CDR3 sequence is CASSINTEAFF. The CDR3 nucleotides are TGTGCCAGCAGTATTAACACTGAAGCTTTCTTT.

This CDR3 is CASSEGSTPVFTISYEQYF. The CDR3 DNA is TGTGCCAGCAGTGAAGGCAGTACCCCCGTGTTTACGATCTCCTACGAGCAGTACTTC. V and J are TRBV6-1 and TRBJ2-7; no clear D gene. With 1 base removed from V and 0 bases from J, the gap between germline ends came to 22 bases. The CDR3 spans 19 residues. The germline V gene encodes CDR1 MNHNS and CDR2 SASEGT.

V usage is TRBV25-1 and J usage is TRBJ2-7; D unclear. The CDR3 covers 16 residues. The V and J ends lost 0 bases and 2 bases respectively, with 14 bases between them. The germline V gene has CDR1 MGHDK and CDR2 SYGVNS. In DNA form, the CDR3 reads TGTGCCAGCAGTGAATATTTTCCTGACGACACCTACGAGCAGTACTTC. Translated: CASSEYFPDDTYEQYF.

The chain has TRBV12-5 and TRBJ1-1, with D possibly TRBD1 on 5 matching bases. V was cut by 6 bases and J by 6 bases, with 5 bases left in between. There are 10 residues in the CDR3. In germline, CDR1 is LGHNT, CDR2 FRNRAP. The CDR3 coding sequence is TGTGCTAGTGGGGGACCTGAAGCTTTCTTT. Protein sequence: CASGGPEAFF.

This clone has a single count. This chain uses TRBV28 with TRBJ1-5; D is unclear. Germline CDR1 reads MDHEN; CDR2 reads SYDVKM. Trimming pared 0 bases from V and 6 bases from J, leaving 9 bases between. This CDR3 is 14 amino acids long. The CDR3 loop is CASSLWGWTQPQHF. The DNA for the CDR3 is TGTGCCAGCAGTTTATGGGGTTGGACTCAGCCCCAGCATTTT.

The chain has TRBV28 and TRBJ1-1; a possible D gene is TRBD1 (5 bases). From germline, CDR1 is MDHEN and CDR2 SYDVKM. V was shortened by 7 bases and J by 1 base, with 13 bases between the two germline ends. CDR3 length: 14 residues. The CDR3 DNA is TGTGCCAGCAACATAGGGGAGGCGAACACTGAAGCTTTCTTT. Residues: CASNIGEANTEAFF.

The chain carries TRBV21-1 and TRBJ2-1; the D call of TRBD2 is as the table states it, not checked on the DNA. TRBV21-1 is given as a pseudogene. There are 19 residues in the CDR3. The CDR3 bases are TGTGCCAGCAGCAAAGTGGGACTAGCGGGGACGAGCTCCTACAATGAGCAGTTCTTC. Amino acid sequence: CASSKVGLAGTSSYNEQFF.